This T cell receptor (beta chain) was recovered during a study of T cells after yellow fever vaccination. There are many counts of this clonotype. From the 5' RACE reads, TCRdb called clonotypes with MiXCR, one entry per CDR3 protein. The sample has 95,000 to 150,000 distinct CDR3 sequences; 7.4% are singletons. V trimming: 3 bases; J trimming: 10 bases; junction bases outside the gene matches: 5. Germline lookup yields CDR1 SGHRS and CDR2 YFSETQ. This CDR3 contains 15 residues. V usage is TRBV5-1 and J usage is TRBJ2-1, with 15 bases lining up with TRBD2. The TCR comes from a young man who received the YFV17D yellow fever vaccine. The sample here was CD4+ T cells sorted from PBMCs, taken around 10 days after the first yellow fever vaccination. The CDR3 bases are TGCGCCAGCAGCTCATCCGGGACTAGCGGGGGGGAGCAGTTCTTC. Translation gives CASSSSGTSGGEQFF.